The T cell receptor (beta chain) under discussion was sequenced for a study of T cell repertoires in cytomegalovirus infection. About the study: Public TCR beta signature analysis indicated the presence of both CMV infection and matching HLA type.

TCRdb independently ran MiXCR on the reads; one entry per CDR3 protein. Here the sample spans under 500,000 distinct CDR3 sequences, about 42% being singletons. With regard to this clonotype: Antigen specificity is unknown.

From germline, CDR1 is MNHGY and CDR2 SAAAGT. The CDR3 is 15 amino acids. V was clipped by 6 bases and J by 3 bases; unmatched bases: 7. This sequence joins TRBV6-8 and TRBJ2-3, with 9 bases aligning to TRBD1. Sample: cultured PBMCs, taken from culture after CMV antigen stimulation. This TCR derives from a human donor in good health (CMV status not recorded). Some clones in this sample may be carry-over from other donors' samples. The CDR3 region has the DNA TGTGCCAGCAGCTGGGACAGGGTAGGAACAGATACGCAGTATTTT. It is translated as CASSWDRVGTDTQYF.